This passage covers 27 T cell receptor beta chains from one sample sequenced in a study of blood T cells in healthy people across ages. The second PCR ran roughly 6 to 11 cycles with a sample-barcoded 5' primer and J-beta primers. In TCRdb, the 5' RACE reads were re-called with MiXCR into one record per CDR3 protein. The top ten clones hold roughly a tenth of a sample with some 890,000 distinct CDR3 sequences, about 28% of them seen once. In addition, the sample was reused for a study of T cells of mothers and their children.

Sequencing was carried out using blood. These receptors all come from a woman in her thirties or forties in good health.

This clonotype was counted only a few times. This chain uses TRBV7-6 with TRBJ2-4; D ambiguous. This CDR3 is 19 amino acids long. Per the germline V gene, CDR1 is SGHVS and CDR2 is FNYEAQ. Trimming removed 5 bases from V and 0 bases from J, with 23 bases in between. The CDR3 protein is CASSLTDRFAPLAKNIQYF. CDR3 nucleotide sequence: TGTGCCAGCAGCCTAACGGACCGTTTCGCGCCTTTAGCCAAAAACATTCAGTACTTC.

This clonotype has just one count. The chain couples TRBV7-9 to TRBJ2-5; no clear D. Germline CDR1 SEHNR, CDR2 FQNEAQ (reference sequence). This CDR3 is 12 amino acids long. V shed 2 bases and J shed 4 bases, with 5 bases lying between them. CDR3 protein: CASSLNIETQYF. The CDR3 coding sequence is TGTGCCAGCAGCTTAAATATAGAGACCCAGTACTTC.

This clonotype was seen many times. The V and J genes are TRBV24-1 and TRBJ2-1; D is uncertain. Trimming took 3 bases from V and 7 from J, leaving 9 bases between them. This CDR3 spans 13 amino acids. CDR1 is KGHDR and CDR2 is SFDVKD in the germline V gene. CDR3 coding DNA: TGTGCCACCAGTGATCTTCGGTGGAATGAGCAGTTCTTC. Residues: CATSDLRWNEQFF.

This clonotype was counted a few times. This rearrangement joins TRBV5-1 to TRBJ2-1; no clear D. Germline loops: CDR1 SGHRS, CDR2 YFSETQ. CDR3 length: 14 amino acids. V was trimmed by 4 bases and J by 4 bases, leaving 12 bases between them. CDR3: CASSEGSLYNEQFF. In DNA, the CDR3 is TGCGCCAGCAGCGAAGGCAGCCTTTACAATGAGCAGTTCTTC.

The chain has TRBV10-3 and TRBJ1-5; 11 nucleotides line up with TRBD1. This CDR3 comprises 15 residues. J lost 7 bases, V lost 6 bases, and 8 bases had no gene match. CDR1 and CDR2 from the germline V gene are ENHRY and SYGVKD. As DNA, the CDR3 is TGTGCCATCAGCCTAGGGACAGGGGGTGGCCAGCCCCAGCATTTT. It specifies CAISLGTGGGQPQHF.

In regard to this clonotype: The junction shows a germline mismatch at one end, possibly a read error. The chain joins TRBV25-1 to TRBJ2-7; D possibly matches TRBD1 or TRBD2 (6 bases each). The CDR3 runs to 15 residues. Germline loops: CDR1 MGHDK, CDR2 SYGVNS. The CDR3 loop is CASSESEGVNYVQYF. As DNA, the CDR3 is TGTGCCAGCAGTGAATCGGAGGGGGTGAACTACGTGCAGTACTTC.

The chain joins TRBV28 to TRBJ2-1, with D perhaps TRBD1 (6 bases). V lost 1 base, J lost 6 bases, and 10 bases lay in between. Per the germline V gene, CDR1 is MDHEN and CDR2 is SYDVKM. The CDR3 is made up of 14 amino acids. The CDR3 sequence is CASSLLGGSNEQFF. The CDR3 DNA sequence: TGTGCCAGCAGTTTATTAGGGGGAAGCAATGAGCAGTTCTTC.

This clonotype was counted a few times. This chain connects TRBV10-3 to TRBJ2-3, with D unresolved. Trimming cost V 8 bases and J 3 bases, with 9 bases left between them. This CDR3 has 12 amino acids. Germline CDR1 is ENHRY and CDR2 is SYGVKD. CDR3 residues: CAILDSTDTQYF. The CDR3 DNA is TGTGCCATCCTCGATTCAACAGATACGCAGTATTTT.

The chain has TRBV6-1 and TRBJ2-3, with TRBD2 matching over 12 bases. The CDR3 has 18 residues. V was pared by 8 bases and J by 0 bases, with 12 bases of the junction left unmatched. Germline assignment: CDR1 MNHNS and CDR2 SASEGT. CDR3 DNA: TGTGCCAGCGCTCACGGACTAGCGGGAAACCCTAGCACAGATACGCAGTATTTT. It is translated as CASAHGLAGNPSTDTQYF.

This chain uses TRBV13 with TRBJ2-1; 7 bases are a match to TRBD2. V dropped 4 bases and J dropped 10; count of bases not matched to a gene: 1. The germline V gene has CDR1 PRHDT and CDR2 FYEKMQ (reference sequence). The CDR3 consists of 11 residues. The chain's CDR3 is CASSWGLEQFF. The CDR3 DNA sequence: TGTGCCAGCAGCTGGGGACTAGAGCAGTTCTTC.

This clonotype was found a few times. The V call is TRBV7-2, the J call TRBJ1-1; D gene unclear. CDR1 is SGHTA, CDR2 FQGNSA, per germline. Trimming took off 8 bases at V and 1 base at J, with 14 bases between the two ends. The CDR3 spans 14 residues. The CDR3 sequence: CASGRRRENTEAFF. The CDR3 DNA reads TGTGCCAGCGGCCGTCGGAGGGAGAACACTGAAGCTTTCTTT.

The chain is built from TRBV5-6 and TRBJ1-2; D might be TRBD1 (5 bases). The CDR3 loop spans 14 amino acids. Germline CDR1 and CDR2: SGHDT and YYEEEE. V gave up 3 bases and J gave up 4 bases, with 13 bases separating them. As DNA, the CDR3 is TGTGCCAGCAGCTATGACAGTGGGGGCTATGGCTACACCTTC. It yields the protein CASSYDSGGYGYTF.

This clonotype was counted ten times or more. The chain employs TRBV15 and TRBJ1-6, with D unresolved. Germline values: CDR1 LNHNV, CDR2 YYDKDF (reference sequence). V lost 0 bases and J 5 bases, leaving 5 bases between the germline ends. This CDR3 region has 14 residues. Here the CDR3 reads CATSRDRDNSPLHF. CDR3 sequence (DNA): TGTGCCACCAGCAGAGATCGGGATAATTCACCCCTCCACTTT.

The CDR3 reads CANTATSGGFQFF. CDR3 bases: TGTGCCAACACCGCGACTAGCGGGGGGTTTCAGTTCTTC. V usage is TRBV12-3 or TRBV12-4 and J usage is TRBJ2-1; 13 positions match TRBD2. J was trimmed by 13 bases and V by 10 bases; bases with no gene match: 10. The CDR3 is 13 residues long.

This sequence joins TRBV20-1 and TRBJ2-1; D is undetermined. V was shortened by 5 bases and J by 10 bases, with 12 bases between the two germline ends. The CDR3 has 11 residues. Germline V gene data show CDR1 as DFQATT and CDR2 as SNEGSKA (reference sequence). CDR3 DNA: TGCAGTGCTTTCTGGAGAGCGGAGCAGTTCTTC. It encodes CSAFWRAEQFF.

This clonotype was detected only a few times. The chain employs TRBV3-1 and TRBJ1-5; D is ambiguous. Trimming stripped 6 bases from V and 2 bases from J, with 17 bases between. The length of the CDR3 is 16 residues. Per germline, CDR1 LGHDT and CDR2 YNNKEL (reference sequence). CDR3 sequence: CASRQTDKVRNQPQHF. The CDR3 coding sequence is TGTGCCAGCAGGCAGACCGACAAGGTACGCAATCAGCCCCAGCATTTT.

This clonotype has more than one count but fewer than ten. The chain is built from TRBV3-1 and TRBJ2-1; tentatively, D is TRBD1 (5 bases). The CDR3 is 15 residues long. V gave up 3 bases and J gave up 2 bases, with 11 bases separating them. The germline V gene has CDR1 LGHDT and CDR2 YNNKEL (reference sequence). This CDR3 is CASSHSRAPYNEQFF. In DNA form, the CDR3 reads TGTGCCAGCAGCCACAGCAGGGCCCCCTACAATGAGCAGTTCTTC.

This clonotype was observed a few times. This chain joins TRBV7-9 and TRBJ2-1, with D possibly matching TRBD2 (6 bases). V was clipped by 7 bases and J by 5 bases, with 15 bases between them. Germline values: CDR1 SEHNR, CDR2 FQNEAQ (reference sequence). The CDR3 has 14 residues. The CDR3 loop is CASNDPGLNNEQFF. The CDR3 nucleotides read TGTGCCAGCAACGACCCCGGACTAAACAATGAGCAGTTCTTC.

The sample holds many counts of this clonotype. This chain's CDR3 is CSAVLTGTFYEQYF. As DNA, the CDR3 is TGCAGTGCTGTCCTCACCGGGACATTTTACGAGCAGTACTTC. The genes are TRBV20-1 and TRBJ2-7, with D perhaps matching TRBD1 (6 bases). V was shortened by 5 bases and J by 4 bases, with 18 bases between the two germline ends. CDR3 length: 14 residues. CDR1 and CDR2 from the germline V gene are DFQATT and SNEGSKA (reference sequence).

This clonotype was picked up many times. The chain recombines TRBV14 with TRBJ1-2; D may be TRBD1 (5 bases). This CDR3 is built from 13 residues. Trimming took off 1 base at V and 4 bases at J, with 7 bases between the two ends. Germline V lookup: CDR1 SGHDN, CDR2 FVKESK. CDR3 region: CASSQVDSYGYTF. In nucleotides, the CDR3 is TGTGCCAGCAGCCAAGTCGACAGCTATGGCTACACCTTC.

In its sample, this clonotype was seen many times. The rearrangement joins TRBV15 to TRBJ2-7; 10 bases match TRBD1. V was pared by 0 bases and J by 6 bases, with 5 bases of the junction left unmatched. Germline-derived CDR1 and CDR2 are LNHNV and YYDKDF (reference sequence). CDR3 length equals 15 residues. DNA for the CDR3: TGTGCCACCAGCAGAGATTCACGGACAGGGGGCGAGCAGTACTTC. This codes for CATSRDSRTGGEQYF.

The gene calls are TRBV7-2 and TRBJ1-2; the match to TRBD1 covers 10 bases. The V and J ends lost 5 bases and 0 bases, in that order; junction bases with no gene match: 3. Germline V gene lookup returns CDR1 SGHTA and CDR2 FQGNSA. The CDR3 extends over 15 amino acids. The CDR3 protein is CASSVGQGANYGYTF. Written as DNA, the CDR3 is TGTGCCAGCAGCGTAGGACAGGGGGCTAACTATGGCTACACCTTC.

This clonotype was detected only a few times. The genes are TRBV6-6 and TRBJ1-2; a possible D gene is TRBD1 (5 bases). The CDR3 sequence is 14 residues long. Germline CDR1 MNHNY, CDR2 SVGAGI (reference sequence). V was clipped by 5 bases and J by 7 bases, with 17 bases between them. CDR3 protein: CASSAGRDAFGYTF. The CDR3 DNA follows: TGTGCCAGCAGTGCGGGACGGGACGCCTTTGGCTACACCTTC.

This clonotype was observed a few times. The CDR3 DNA sequence: TGTGCCACCGATACTAGCGGGGGGAACACCGGGGAGCTGTTTTTT. Protein: CATDTSGGNTGELFF. V and J are TRBV15 and TRBJ2-2; 11 bases agree with TRBD2. The junction had 3 bases not matched to a gene; V was cut back by 8 bases and J by 1 base. The germline V gene has CDR1 LNHNV and CDR2 YYDKDF (reference sequence). CDR3 length: 15 amino acids.

With regard to this clonotype: At one end, the junction sequence differs from germline, possibly due to a read error. V gene TRBV15 combines with J gene TRBJ1-4, with D possibly being TRBD1 (5 bases). Germline V CDR1 and CDR2: LNHNV, YYDKDF (reference sequence). This CDR3 spans 15 amino acids. The CDR3 DNA follows: TGTGCCACCAGCAGAGATGTGGGGGTGCGTGAAAAACGGTTTTTT. Translating gives CATSRDVGVREKRFF. Using reference TRBV15 and TRBJ1-4 for the parts outside the CDR3, the full variable domain is DAMVIQNPRYQVTQFGKPVTLSCSQTLNHNVMYWYQQKSSQAPKLLFHYYDKDFNNEADTPDNFQSRRPNTSFCFLDIRSPGLGDTAMYLCATSRDVGVREKRFFGSGTQLSVL.

The chain employs TRBV24-1 and TRBJ2-5; D uncertain. In germline, CDR1 is KGHDR, CDR2 SFDVKD. The CDR3 contains 13 residues. Trimming removed 5 bases at V and 11 bases at J, with 17 bases between. This CDR3 is CATSGLAHNEQYF. For the CDR3, the DNA is TGTGCCACCAGTGGCTTAGCCCACAATGAGCAGTACTTC.

V and J are TRBV10-3 and TRBJ1-2; the match to TRBD1 covers 8 bases. The CDR3 sequence is 13 residues long. The trim removed 3 bases at V and 7 bases at J, leaving 4 bases unmatched. Germline CDR1 is ENHRY and CDR2 is SYGVKD. The CDR3 protein is CAISDRQGFGYTF. Written as DNA, the CDR3 is TGTGCCATCAGTGACAGACAGGGGTTTGGCTACACCTTC.